The 10 T cell receptor beta chains below were found in one sample sequenced in a study of T cell changes during pregnancy in multiple sclerosis. Method: immunoSEQ multiplex PCR; TCRdb's copy keeps in-frame clones and lacks some. Of 51,000 or so clones listed, roughly 93% are singletons. The sequenced sample was peripheral blood, obtained in the second trimester of pregnancy. The receptors here all came from a female donor with multiple sclerosis, enrolled in a pregnancy study.

The genes are TRBV5-8 and TRBJ2-7, with 8 bases identical to TRBD2. Germline loops: CDR1 SGHTS, CDR2 YDEGEE. The CDR3 extends over 15 amino acids. With 4 bases clipped from V and 7 bases from J, the junction kept 13 bases outside the gene matches. CDR3: CASSPKSGRSGEQYF. The CDR3 nucleotides are TGTGCCAGCAGCCCCAAGAGCGGGAGATCGGGTGAGCAGTACTTC. The complete variable domain, with remaining parts taken from reference TRBV5-8 and TRBJ2-7, reads EAGVTQSPTHLIKTRGQQATLRCSPISGHTSVYWYQQALGLGLQFLLWYDEGEERNRGNFPPRFSGRQFPNYSSELNVNALELEDSALYLCASSPKSGRSGEQYFGPGTRLTVT.

The V and J genes are TRBV7-3 and TRBJ2-1; 10 bases are shared with TRBD2. The CDR3 contains 16 residues. Losses at the gene ends were 1 base for V and 7 bases for J; bases not matched to a gene: 7. In germline, CDR1 is SGHTA, CDR2 FQGTGA. CDR3 DNA sequence: TGTGCCAGCAGCTTAAGGGGCACTAGCGGGATGAATGAGCAGTTCTTC. This sequence encodes CASSLRGTSGMNEQFF. The full variable domain, rest sourced from reference TRBV7-3 and TRBJ2-1, is GAGVSQTPSNKVTEKGKYVELRCDPISGHTALYWYRQSLGQGPEFLIYFQGTGAADDSGLPNDRFFAVRPEGSVSTLKIQRTERGDSAVYLCASSLRGTSGMNEQFFGPGTRLTVL.

This clone showed up just once. The chain is built from TRBV28 and TRBJ1-1; 8 nucleotides match TRBD1. V lost 3 bases and J lost 0; bases outside the gene matches: 6. CDR3 size: 16 residues. Germline V CDR1 and CDR2: MDHEN, SYDVKM. The chain's CDR3 is CASSFPQGAMNTEAFF. CDR3 coding DNA: TGTGCCAGCAGTTTCCCCCAGGGGGCTATGAACACTGAAGCTTTCTTT.

This clone showed up just once. The rearrangement links TRBV11-1 to TRBJ1-2; weak D call: TRBD1 (6 bases). Germline V gene data show CDR1 as SGHAT and CDR2 as FQDESV (reference sequence). This CDR3 is built from 13 residues. Trimming left V 5 bases short and J 6 bases short, with 13 bases between. The CDR3: CASSLGPGDGYTF. The CDR3 DNA sequence: TGTGCCAGCAGCCTGGGGCCAGGGGATGGCTACACCTTC. The full variable domain, its missing parts supplied by reference TRBV11-1 and TRBJ1-2, is EAEVAQSPRYKITEKSQAVAFWCDPISGHATLYWYRQILGQGPELLVQFQDESVVDDSQLPKDRFSAERLKGVDSTLKIQPAELGDSAMYLCASSLGPGDGYTFGSGTRLTVV.

The chain recombines TRBV7-2 with TRBJ2-2, with 11 nucleotides matching TRBD2. Germline V gene sequence: CDR1 SGHTA, CDR2 FQGNSA. The CDR3 runs to 15 residues. The V segment lost 4 bases and the J segment 4 bases; nucleotides outside the gene matches: 2. CDR3 amino acids: CASSWLAGGTGELFF. The CDR3 nucleotides are TGTGCCAGCAGCTGGCTAGCGGGAGGCACCGGGGAGCTGTTTTTT.

The genes are TRBV27 and TRBJ1-1, with D hard to call. CDR1 and CDR2 (germline): MNHEY, SMNVEV (reference sequence). Trimming stripped 3 bases from V and 4 bases from J, with 6 bases between. The CDR3 covers 12 residues. The CDR3 here is CASSLGSTEAFF. DNA of the CDR3: TGTGCCAGCAGTTTGGGCAGCACTGAAGCTTTCTTT.

This clone was picked up one time. The chain has TRBV11-3 and TRBJ2-3; 7 bases are shared with TRBD2. The germline gives CDR1 SGHNT, CDR2 YENEEA. The CDR3 covers 15 residues. The V and J ends lost 1 base and 3 bases, in that order; junction bases with no gene match: 4. The CDR3 loop reads CASSLGSGETDTQYF. As DNA, the CDR3 is TGTGCCAGCAGCTTAGGGAGCGGGGAGACAGATACGCAGTATTTT.

The gene calls are TRBV9 and TRBJ2-5, with a possible D match to TRBD2 (5 bases). The length of the CDR3 is 14 residues. The ends were cut back, 3 bases at V and 5 bases at J, with 14 bases in the middle. In germline, CDR1 is SGDLS, CDR2 YYNGEE. This CDR3 reads CASSGDEGWETQYF. CDR3 nucleotide sequence: TGTGCCAGCAGCGGAGATGAGGGTTGGGAGACCCAGTACTTC. Based on the CDR3 plus reference TRBV9 and TRBJ2-5, the full variable domain is DSGVTQTPKHLITATGQRVTLRCSPRSGDLSVYWYQQSLDQGLQFLIQYYNGEERAKGNILERFSAQQFPDLHSELNLSSLELGDSALYFCASSGDEGWETQYFGPGTRLLVL.

This sequence joins TRBV14 and TRBJ2-3; 11 bases line up with TRBD2. The V segment lost 0 bases and the J segment 4 bases; nucleotides outside the gene matches: 12. CDR1 is SGHDN, CDR2 FVKESK, per germline. The CDR3 is 19 amino acids. DNA of the CDR3: TGTGCCAGCAGCCAAGATCGGCCGACACTAGCGGGAGTGTCAGATACGCAGTATTTT. Encoded protein: CASSQDRPTLAGVSDTQYF.

V and J are TRBV28 and TRBJ2-4, with TRBD1 matching 10 bases. CDR3 length equals 15 residues. The germline gives CDR1 MDHEN, CDR2 SYDVKM. V shed 2 bases and J 8 bases; nucleotides not matched to a gene: 6. The CDR3 sequence is CASSLGQGEMDIQYF. CDR3 sequence (DNA): TGTGCCAGCAGTTTAGGACAGGGGGAGATGGACATTCAGTACTTC.